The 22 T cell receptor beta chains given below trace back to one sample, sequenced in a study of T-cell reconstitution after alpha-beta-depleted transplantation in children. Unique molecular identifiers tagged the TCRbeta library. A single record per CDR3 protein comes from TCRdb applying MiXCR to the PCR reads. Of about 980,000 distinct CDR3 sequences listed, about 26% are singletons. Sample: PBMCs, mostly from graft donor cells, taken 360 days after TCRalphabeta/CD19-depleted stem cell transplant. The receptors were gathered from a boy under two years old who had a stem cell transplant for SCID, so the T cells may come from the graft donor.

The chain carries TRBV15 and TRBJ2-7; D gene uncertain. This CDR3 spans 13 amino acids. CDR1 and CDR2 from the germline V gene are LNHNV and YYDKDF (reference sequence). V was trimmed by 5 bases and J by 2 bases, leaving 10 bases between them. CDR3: CATSSRQTYEQYF. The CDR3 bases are TGTGCCACCAGCTCCCGCCAGACCTACGAGCAGTACTTC.

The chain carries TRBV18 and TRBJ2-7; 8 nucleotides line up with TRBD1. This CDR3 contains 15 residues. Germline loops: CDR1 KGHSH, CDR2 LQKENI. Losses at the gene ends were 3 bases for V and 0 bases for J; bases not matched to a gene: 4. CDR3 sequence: CASSPLTGASYEQYF. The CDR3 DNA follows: TGTGCCAGCTCACCGTTGACAGGGGCCTCCTACGAGCAGTACTTC.

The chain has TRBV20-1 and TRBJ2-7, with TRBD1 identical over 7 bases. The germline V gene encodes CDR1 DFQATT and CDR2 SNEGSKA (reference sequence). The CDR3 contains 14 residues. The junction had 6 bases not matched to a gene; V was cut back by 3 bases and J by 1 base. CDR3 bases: TGCAGTGCTAGCAACCCGGGACAGTCCTACGAGCAGTACTTC. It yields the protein CSASNPGQSYEQYF.

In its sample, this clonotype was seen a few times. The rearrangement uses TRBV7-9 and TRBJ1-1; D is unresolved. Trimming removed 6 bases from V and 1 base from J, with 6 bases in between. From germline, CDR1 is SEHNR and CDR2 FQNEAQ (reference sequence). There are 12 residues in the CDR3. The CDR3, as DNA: TGTGCCAGCAGGGCGCCGAACACTGAAGCTTTCTTT. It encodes CASRAPNTEAFF.

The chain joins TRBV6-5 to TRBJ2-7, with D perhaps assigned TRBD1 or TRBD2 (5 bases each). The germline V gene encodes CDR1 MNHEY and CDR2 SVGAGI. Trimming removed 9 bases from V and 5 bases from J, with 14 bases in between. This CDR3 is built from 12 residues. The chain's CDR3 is CARSGAANEQYF. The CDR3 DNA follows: TGTGCCAGATCCGGGGCAGCCAACGAGCAGTACTTC.

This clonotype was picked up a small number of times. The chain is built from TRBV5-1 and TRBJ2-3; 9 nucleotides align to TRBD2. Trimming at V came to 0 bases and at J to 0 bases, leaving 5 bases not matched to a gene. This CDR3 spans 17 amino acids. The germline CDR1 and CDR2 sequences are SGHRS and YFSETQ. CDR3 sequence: CASSLGISGGSTDTQYF. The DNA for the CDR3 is TGCGCCAGCAGCTTGGGGATTAGCGGGGGAAGCACAGATACGCAGTATTTT.

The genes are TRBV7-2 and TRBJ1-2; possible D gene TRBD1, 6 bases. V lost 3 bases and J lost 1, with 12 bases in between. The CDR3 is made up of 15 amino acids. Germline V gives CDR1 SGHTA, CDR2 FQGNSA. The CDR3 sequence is CASSLTRGGNYGYTF. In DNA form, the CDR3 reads TGTGCCAGCAGCTTGACGAGGGGGGGTAACTATGGCTACACCTTC.

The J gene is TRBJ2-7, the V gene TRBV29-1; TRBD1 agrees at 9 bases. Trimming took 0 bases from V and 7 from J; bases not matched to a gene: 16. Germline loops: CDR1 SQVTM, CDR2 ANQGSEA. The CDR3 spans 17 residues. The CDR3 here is CSVEDRLGTGKVWEQYF. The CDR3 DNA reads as TGCAGCGTTGAAGATCGGCTGGGGACAGGGAAAGTCTGGGAGCAGTACTTC.

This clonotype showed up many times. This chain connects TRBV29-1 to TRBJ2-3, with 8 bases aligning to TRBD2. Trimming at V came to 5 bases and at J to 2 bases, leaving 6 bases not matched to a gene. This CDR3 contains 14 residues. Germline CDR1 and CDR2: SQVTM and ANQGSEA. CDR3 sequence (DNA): TGCAGCGTTAGACTAGCGTGGGACACAGATACGCAGTATTTT. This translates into CSVRLAWDTDTQYF.

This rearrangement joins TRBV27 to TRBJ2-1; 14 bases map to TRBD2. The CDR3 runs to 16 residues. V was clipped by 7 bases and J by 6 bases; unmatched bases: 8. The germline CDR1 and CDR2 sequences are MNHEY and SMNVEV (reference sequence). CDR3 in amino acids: CASNRLAGGPINEQFF. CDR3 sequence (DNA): TGTGCCAGCAATAGACTAGCGGGGGGGCCTATCAATGAGCAGTTCTTC.

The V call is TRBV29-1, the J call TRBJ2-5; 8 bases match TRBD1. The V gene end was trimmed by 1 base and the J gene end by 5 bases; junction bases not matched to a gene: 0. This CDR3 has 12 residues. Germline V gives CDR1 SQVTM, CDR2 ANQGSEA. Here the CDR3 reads CSVEGDRETQYF. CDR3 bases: TGCAGCGTTGAAGGGGACAGGGAGACCCAGTACTTC.

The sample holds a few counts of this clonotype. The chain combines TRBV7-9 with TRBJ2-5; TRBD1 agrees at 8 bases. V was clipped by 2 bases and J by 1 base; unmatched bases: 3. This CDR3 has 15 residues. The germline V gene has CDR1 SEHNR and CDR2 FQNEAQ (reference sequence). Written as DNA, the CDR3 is TGTGCCAGCAGCTTAAGCGGACAGGGCCAAGAGACCCAGTACTTC. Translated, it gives CASSLSGQGQETQYF.

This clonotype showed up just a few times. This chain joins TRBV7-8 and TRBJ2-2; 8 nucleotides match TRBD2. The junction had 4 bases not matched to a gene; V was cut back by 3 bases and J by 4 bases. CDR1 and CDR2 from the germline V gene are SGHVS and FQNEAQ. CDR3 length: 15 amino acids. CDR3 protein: CASSFRAGATGELFF. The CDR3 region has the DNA TGTGCCAGCAGCTTCCGAGCGGGGGCCACCGGGGAGCTGTTTTTT.

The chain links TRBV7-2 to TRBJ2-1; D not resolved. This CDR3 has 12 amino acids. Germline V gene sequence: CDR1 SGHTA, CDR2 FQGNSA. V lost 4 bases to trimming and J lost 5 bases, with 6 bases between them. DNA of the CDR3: TGTGCCAGCAGCTCCCGGCACAATGAGCAGTTCTTC. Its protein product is CASSSRHNEQFF.

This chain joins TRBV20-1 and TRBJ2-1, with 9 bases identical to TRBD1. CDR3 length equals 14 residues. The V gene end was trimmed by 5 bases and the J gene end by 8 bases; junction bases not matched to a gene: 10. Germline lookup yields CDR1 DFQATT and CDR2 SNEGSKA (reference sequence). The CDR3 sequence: CSAARDRVLDEQFF. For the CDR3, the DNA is TGCAGTGCTGCCCGGGACAGGGTTTTGGATGAGCAGTTCTTC.

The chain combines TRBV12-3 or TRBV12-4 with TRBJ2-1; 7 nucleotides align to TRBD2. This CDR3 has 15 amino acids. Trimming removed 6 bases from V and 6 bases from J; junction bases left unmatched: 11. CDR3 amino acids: CASRWLAVAGNEQFF. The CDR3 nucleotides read TGTGCCAGCAGATGGCTAGCGGTGGCGGGCAATGAGCAGTTCTTC.

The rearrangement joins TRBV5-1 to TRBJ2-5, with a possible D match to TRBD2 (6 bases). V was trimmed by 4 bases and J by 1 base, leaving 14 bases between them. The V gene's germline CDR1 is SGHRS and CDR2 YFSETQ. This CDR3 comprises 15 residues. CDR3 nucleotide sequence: TGCGCCAGCAGCAGGATGGGGGGTATCCAAGAGACCCAGTACTTC. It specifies CASSRMGGIQETQYF.

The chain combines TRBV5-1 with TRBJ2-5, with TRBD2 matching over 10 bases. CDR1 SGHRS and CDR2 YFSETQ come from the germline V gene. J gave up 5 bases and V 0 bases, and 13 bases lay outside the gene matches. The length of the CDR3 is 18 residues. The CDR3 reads CASSLGVTSGPKRETQYF. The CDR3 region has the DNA TGCGCCAGCAGCTTGGGGGTGACTAGCGGGCCCAAGAGGGAGACCCAGTACTTC.

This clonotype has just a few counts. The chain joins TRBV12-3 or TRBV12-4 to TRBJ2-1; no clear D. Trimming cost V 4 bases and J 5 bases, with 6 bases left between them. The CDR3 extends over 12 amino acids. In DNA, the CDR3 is TGTGCCAGCAGTTGGGGTAACAATGAGCAGTTCTTC. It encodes CASSWGNNEQFF.

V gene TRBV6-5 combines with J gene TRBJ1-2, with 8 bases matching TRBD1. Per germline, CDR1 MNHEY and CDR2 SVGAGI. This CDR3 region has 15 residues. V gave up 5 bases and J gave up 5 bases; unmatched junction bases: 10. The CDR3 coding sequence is TGTGCCAGCAGTAAAACACCGGGACAGGATTATGGCTACACCTTC. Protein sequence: CASSKTPGQDYGYTF.

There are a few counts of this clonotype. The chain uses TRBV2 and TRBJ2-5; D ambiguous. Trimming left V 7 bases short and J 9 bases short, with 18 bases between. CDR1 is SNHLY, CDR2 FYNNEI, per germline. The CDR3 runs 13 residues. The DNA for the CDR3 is TGTGCCAGCATAGAACCCTGGGCTGGTCCCCAGTACTTC. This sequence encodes CASIEPWAGPQYF.

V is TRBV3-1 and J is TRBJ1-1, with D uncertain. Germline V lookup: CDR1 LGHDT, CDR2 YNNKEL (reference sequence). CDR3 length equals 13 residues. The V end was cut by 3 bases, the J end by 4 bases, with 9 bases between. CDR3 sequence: CASSQGAFTEAFF. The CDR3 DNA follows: TGTGCCAGCAGCCAGGGAGCCTTCACTGAAGCTTTCTTT.